This T cell receptor (beta chain) is drawn from a study of CD8+ T cells in alopecia areata. Treatment in this sample: oral pan-JAK inhibitor, 5-10 mg twice daily. RNA extraction and reverse transcription yielded cDNA as sequencing template. Clones were sequenced by immunoSEQ multiplex PCR, and TCRdb holds only the in-frame ones, with some missing. The table shows about 180,000 clones, with 45% to 60% occurring only once. The sequence derives from a human donor with alopecia areata. This sample comprised CD8+ T cells sorted from blood, obtained at week 52, from a patient treated with tofacitinib.

CDR3 in DNA: TGTGCCAGCAGTTTTCTGGACTATGGCTACACCTTC. It codes for CASSFLDYGYTF. The chain joins TRBV27 to TRBJ1-2; D uncertain. CDR1 MNHEY and CDR2 SMNVEV come from the germline V gene (reference sequence). This CDR3 has 12 amino acids. Deletions cut 3 bases from V and 3 bases from J, with 5 bases between.